Presented here are 9 T cell receptor beta chains from one specimen sequenced in a study of cytotoxic CD8 clonotypes in ibrutinib-treated CLL. Libraries were prepared by immunoSEQ multiplex PCR; TCRdb keeps only in-frame clonotypes and omits some of them. The data show around 60,000 clones, with around three fifths seen just once and around 15% held by the top ten. The sequencing used PBMCs, collected after 12 months of ibrutinib treatment. The receptor source for this set is a human donor with chronic lymphocytic leukemia.

The chain joins TRBV6-6 to TRBJ1-2; 11 nucleotides match TRBD1. The trim removed 0 bases at V and 7 bases at J, leaving 7 bases unmatched. The CDR3 loop spans 16 amino acids. Germline V gene lookup returns CDR1 MNHNY and CDR2 SVGAGI (reference sequence). The DNA of the CDR3 is TGTGCCAGCAGTTACTCGTTAGGACAGGGGGCTGGTGGCTACACCTTC. Translating gives CASSYSLGQGAGGYTF.

This clone showed up just a few times. As DNA, the CDR3 is TGTGCCAGCCTAACAAGGCGGGACATTTACTCGGACACTGAAGCTTTCTTT. Translated, it gives CASLTRRDIYSDTEAFF. The V call is TRBV28, the J call TRBJ1-1; TRBD1 might be the D (6 bases). The CDR3 consists of 17 residues. V was cut by 8 bases and J by 3 bases, with 25 bases left in between. The germline V gene encodes CDR1 MDHEN and CDR2 SYDVKM.

The sample holds many counts of this clone. The J gene is TRBJ2-1, the V gene TRBV18; D is uncertain. Trimming removed 4 bases from V and 2 bases from J, with 6 bases in between. CDR3 length: 13 residues. The germline V gene has CDR1 KGHSH and CDR2 LQKENI. DNA of the CDR3: TGTGCCAGCTCACAGACACCCTACAATGAGCAGTTCTTC. Its translation is CASSQTPYNEQFF.

In this sample, this clone turned up once. V is TRBV28 and J is TRBJ1-1; no firm D call. Deletions cut 6 bases from V and 6 bases from J, with 11 bases between. The CDR3 extends over 12 amino acids. Germline V gene sequence: CDR1 MDHEN, CDR2 SYDVKM. CDR3 region: CASRIGGSEAFF. DNA of the CDR3: TGTGCCAGCAGAATTGGAGGGTCTGAAGCTTTCTTT.

The V call is TRBV12-2, the J call TRBJ2-7; TRBD1 is the table's D call, not checked against the DNA. TRBV12-2 is flagged as a pseudogene. This CDR3 contains 17 residues. The CDR3 is CASRLQRLQGHEVEQYV. DNA for the CDR3: TGTGCAAGTCGCTTACAGCGGTTACAGGGGCATGAGGTCGAGCAGTACGTC.

The CDR3 coding sequence is TGTGCCAGCAGCGGTCTTGGCAGTCGAGTTGAGCAGTTCTTC. Translating gives CASSGLGSRVEQFF. The chain employs TRBV9 and TRBJ2-1; no firm D call. The CDR3 contains 14 residues. CDR1 SGDLS and CDR2 YYNGEE come from the germline V gene. The V and J ends lost 3 bases and 9 bases respectively, with 16 bases between them.

This clone was found once. V gene TRBV19 combines with J gene TRBJ2-7, with 8 bases aligning to TRBD2. With 1 base clipped from V and 3 bases from J, the junction kept 17 bases outside the gene matches. Germline V gives CDR1 LNHDA, CDR2 SQIVND (reference sequence). The CDR3 spans 19 residues. This CDR3 reads CASSIGPTEIAGRFYEQYF. Written as DNA, the CDR3 is TGTGCCAGTAGTATAGGTCCGACAGAAATAGCGGGAAGGTTCTACGAGCAGTACTTC.

The rearrangement uses TRBV18 and TRBJ2-1; 8 positions agree with TRBD2. Trimming removed 2 bases from V and 9 bases from J; junction bases left unmatched: 9. CDR3 length: 15 amino acids. Germline V lookup: CDR1 KGHSH, CDR2 LQKENI. CDR3 sequence reads: CASSPGTSEGGEQFF. CDR3 DNA sequence: TGTGCCAGCTCACCAGGGACTAGTGAGGGCGGTGAGCAGTTCTTC.

This sequence joins TRBV7-8 and TRBJ2-2, with TRBD2 matching 10 bases. Germline values: CDR1 SGHVS, CDR2 FQNEAQ. Germline trimming cut 1 base from V and 4 bases from J; bases unmatched to any gene: 9. The CDR3 runs to 18 residues. CDR3 protein: CASSLVLLAGGITGELFF. The CDR3 region has the DNA TGTGCCAGCAGCTTAGTCCTTTTAGCGGGAGGTATCACCGGGGAGCTGTTTTTT. The full variable domain, its missing parts supplied by reference TRBV7-8 and TRBJ2-2, is GAGVSQSPRYKVAKRGQDVALRCDPISGHVSLFWYQQALGQGPEFLTYFQNEAQLDKSGLPSDRFFAERPEGSVSTLKIQRTQQEDSAVYLCASSLVLLAGGITGELFFGEGSRLTVL.